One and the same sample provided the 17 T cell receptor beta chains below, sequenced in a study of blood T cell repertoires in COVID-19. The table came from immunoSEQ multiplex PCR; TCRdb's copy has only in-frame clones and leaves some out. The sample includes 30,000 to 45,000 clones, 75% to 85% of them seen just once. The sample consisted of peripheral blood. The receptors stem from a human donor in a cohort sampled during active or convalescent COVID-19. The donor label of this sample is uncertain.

CDR3 in DNA: TGTGCCAGCAAGTTTAGCGGGGGGACCTACAATGAGCAGTTCTTC. This encodes CASKFSGGTYNEQFF. V and J are TRBV7-2 and TRBJ2-1, with 10 positions matching TRBD2. CDR1 and CDR2 from the germline V gene are SGHTA and FQGNSA. The CDR3 extends over 15 amino acids. J was trimmed by 2 bases and V by 7 bases; bases with no gene match: 5.

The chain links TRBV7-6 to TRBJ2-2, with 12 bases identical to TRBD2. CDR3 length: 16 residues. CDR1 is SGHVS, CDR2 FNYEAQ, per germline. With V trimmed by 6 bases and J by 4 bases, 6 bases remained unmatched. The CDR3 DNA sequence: TGTGCCAGCAGACCAGGACTAGCGGGAAGCACCGGGGAGCTGTTTTTT. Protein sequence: CASRPGLAGSTGELFF.

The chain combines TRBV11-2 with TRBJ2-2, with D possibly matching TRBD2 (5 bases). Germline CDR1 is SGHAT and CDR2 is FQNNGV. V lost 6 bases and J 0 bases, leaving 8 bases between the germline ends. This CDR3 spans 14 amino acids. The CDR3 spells CASSSGTNTGELFF. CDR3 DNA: TGTGCCAGCAGTTCCGGGACGAACACCGGGGAGCTGTTTTTT.

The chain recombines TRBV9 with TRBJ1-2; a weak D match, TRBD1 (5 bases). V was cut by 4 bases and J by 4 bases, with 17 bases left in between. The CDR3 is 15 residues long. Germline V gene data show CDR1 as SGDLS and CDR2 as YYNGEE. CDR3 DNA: TGTGCCAGCAGCCAAGGAGTGGGGCGCGGCTATGGCTACACCTTC. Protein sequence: CASSQGVGRGYGYTF.

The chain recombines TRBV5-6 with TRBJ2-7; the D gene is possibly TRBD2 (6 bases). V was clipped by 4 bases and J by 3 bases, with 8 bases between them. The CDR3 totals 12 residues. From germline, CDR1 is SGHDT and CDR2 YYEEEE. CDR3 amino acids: CASSQGLYEQYF. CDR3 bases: TGTGCCAGCAGCCAGGGACTCTACGAGCAGTACTTC.

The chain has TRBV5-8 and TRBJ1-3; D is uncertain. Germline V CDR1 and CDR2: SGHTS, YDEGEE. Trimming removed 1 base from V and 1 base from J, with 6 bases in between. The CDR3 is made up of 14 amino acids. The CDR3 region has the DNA TGTGCCAGCAGCTTGAGGAGATCTGGAAACACCATATATTTT. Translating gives CASSLRRSGNTIYF.

CDR3 in DNA: TGTGCCAGCAGCCAACGTGGGGTAGCGGGAGCCACAGATACGCAGTATTTT. It yields the protein CASSQRGVAGATDTQYF. The chain combines TRBV3-1 (or the pseudogene TRBV3-2) with TRBJ2-3; 9 bases are shared with TRBD2. V dropped 2 bases and J dropped 2; count of bases not matched to a gene: 8. Per germline, CDR1 LGHDT and CDR2 YNNKEL (reference sequence). This CDR3 is built from 17 residues.

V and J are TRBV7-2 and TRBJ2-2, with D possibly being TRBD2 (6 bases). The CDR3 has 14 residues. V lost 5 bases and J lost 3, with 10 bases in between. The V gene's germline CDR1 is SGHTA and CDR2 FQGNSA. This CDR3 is CASSRLGYTGELFF. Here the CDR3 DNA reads TGTGCCAGCAGCAGACTAGGCTACACCGGGGAGCTGTTTTTT.

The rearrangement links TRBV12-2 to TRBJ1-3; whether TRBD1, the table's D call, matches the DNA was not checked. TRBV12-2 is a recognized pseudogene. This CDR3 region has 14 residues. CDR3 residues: CASRGQGGGNTIYF. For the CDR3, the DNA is TGTGCAAGTCGCGGACAGGGCGGGGGAAACACCATATATTTT.

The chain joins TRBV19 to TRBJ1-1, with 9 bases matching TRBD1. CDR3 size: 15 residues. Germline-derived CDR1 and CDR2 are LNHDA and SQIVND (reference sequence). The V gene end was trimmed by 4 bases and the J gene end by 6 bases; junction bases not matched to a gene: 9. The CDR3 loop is CASSTPGQGPAEAFF. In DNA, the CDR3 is TGTGCCAGTAGTACGCCGGGACAGGGTCCCGCTGAAGCTTTCTTT.

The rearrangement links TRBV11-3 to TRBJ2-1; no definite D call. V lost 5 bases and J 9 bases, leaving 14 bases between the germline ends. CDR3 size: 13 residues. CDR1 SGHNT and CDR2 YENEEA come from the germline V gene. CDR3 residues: CASSVQWPGEQFF. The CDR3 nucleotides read TGTGCCAGCAGCGTCCAGTGGCCGGGTGAGCAGTTCTTC.

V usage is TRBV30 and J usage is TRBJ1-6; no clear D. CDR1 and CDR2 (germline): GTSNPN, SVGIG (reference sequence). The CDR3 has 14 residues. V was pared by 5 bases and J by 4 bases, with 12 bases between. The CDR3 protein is CAWAPGRYNSPLHF. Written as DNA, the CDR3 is TGTGCCTGGGCCCCTGGGAGATATAATTCACCCCTCCACTTT.

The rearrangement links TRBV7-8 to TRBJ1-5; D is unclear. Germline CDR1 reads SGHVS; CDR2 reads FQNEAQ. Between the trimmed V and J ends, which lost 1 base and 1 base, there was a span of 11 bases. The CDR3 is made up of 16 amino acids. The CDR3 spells CASSLGTGISNQPQHF. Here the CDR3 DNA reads TGTGCCAGCAGCTTAGGTACGGGGATAAGCAATCAGCCCCAGCATTTT.

The CDR3 protein is CASSRLAGGPDTQYF. The CDR3 DNA is TGCGCCAGCAGCCGACTAGCGGGAGGGCCAGATACGCAGTATTTT. The chain combines TRBV5-1 with TRBJ2-3; the match to TRBD2 covers 14 bases. There are 15 residues in the CDR3. Germline assignment: CDR1 SGHRS and CDR2 YFSETQ. V shed 4 bases, J shed 4 bases, and the junction held 2 bases outside the gene matches.

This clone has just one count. The CDR3 coding sequence is TGTGCCAGCACGGCCCGGGGCACTGAAGCTTTCTTT. This translates into CASTARGTEAFF. The chain employs TRBV6-5 and TRBJ1-1; D is unresolved. The CDR3 has 12 amino acids. Trimming removed 7 bases at V and 4 bases at J, with 10 bases between. CDR1 is MNHEY and CDR2 is SVGAGI in the germline V gene.

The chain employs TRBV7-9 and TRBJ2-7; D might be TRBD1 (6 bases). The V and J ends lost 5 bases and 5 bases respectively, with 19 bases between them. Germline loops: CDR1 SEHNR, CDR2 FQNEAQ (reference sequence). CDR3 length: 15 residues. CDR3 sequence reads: CASSLQGVRGNEQYF. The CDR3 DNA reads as TGTGCCAGCAGCCTACAGGGAGTACGCGGAAACGAGCAGTACTTC.

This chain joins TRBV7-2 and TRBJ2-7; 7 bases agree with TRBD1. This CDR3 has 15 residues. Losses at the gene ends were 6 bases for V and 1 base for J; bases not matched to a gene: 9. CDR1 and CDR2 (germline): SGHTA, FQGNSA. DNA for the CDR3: TGTGCCAGCAGTTGGCGACAGGGTCGGTCCTACGAGCAGTACTTC. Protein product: CASSWRQGRSYEQYF.